This record covers a single T cell receptor (beta chain). The data stem from a study of blood T cell repertoires in COVID-19. Study-level background: Donors in the United States, Italy and Spain gave samples during acute or convalescent COVID-19. The analysed material was cDNA or gDNA that came from T cells, B-cell-depleted T cells, or PBMCs.

Patients from Seattle were sampled longitudinally, starting during active infection. J lost 8 bases, V lost 3 bases, and 10 bases had no gene match. Germline CDR1 and CDR2: SGDLS and YYNGEE. This CDR3 spans 16 amino acids. Original methodology: Reference gene primer amplification in the assay estimated nucleated cell counts. Only in-frame clones appear in the TCRdb table, and some are missing; sequencing was by immunoSEQ multiplex PCR. V and J calls and clone size are copied from that table; D and trimming were computed from the DNA. The data contain over 150,000 clones, just over 90% of them singletons.

The V gene is TRBV9, the J gene TRBJ2-1; 11 bases line up with TRBD2. The sample consisted of peripheral blood. The clonotype originates from a man between 18 and 35 years old with COVID-19, enrolled during active disease. The CDR3 loop is CASSAPSGRIGDEQFF. CDR3 DNA sequence: TGTGCCAGCAGCGCCCCTAGCGGGAGGATTGGCGATGAGCAGTTCTTC.